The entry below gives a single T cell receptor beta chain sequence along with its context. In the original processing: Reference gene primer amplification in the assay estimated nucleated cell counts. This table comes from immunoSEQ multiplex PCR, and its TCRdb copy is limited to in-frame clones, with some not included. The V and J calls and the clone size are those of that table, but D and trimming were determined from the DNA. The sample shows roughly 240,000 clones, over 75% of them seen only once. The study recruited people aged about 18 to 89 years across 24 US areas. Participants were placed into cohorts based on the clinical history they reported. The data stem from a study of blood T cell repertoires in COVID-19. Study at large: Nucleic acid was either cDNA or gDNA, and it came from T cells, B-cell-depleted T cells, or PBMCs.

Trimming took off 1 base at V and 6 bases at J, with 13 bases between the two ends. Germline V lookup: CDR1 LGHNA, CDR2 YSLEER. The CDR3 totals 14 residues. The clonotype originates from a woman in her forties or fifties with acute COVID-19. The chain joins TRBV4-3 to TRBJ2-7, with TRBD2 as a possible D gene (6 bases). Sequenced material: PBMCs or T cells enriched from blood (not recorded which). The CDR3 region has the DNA TGCGCCAGCAGCCAAGGCGGGGTGGGCAGCGAGCAGTACTTC. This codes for CASSQGGVGSEQYF.